A single sample is the source of the 21 T cell receptor beta chains below, sequenced in a study of blood T cell repertoires in COVID-19. Repertoires were generated with immunoSEQ multiplex PCR, while TCRdb's copy carries only in-frame clones and drops some. The sample lists about 200,000 clones; less than 90% were seen once. Sequencing was done on a sample of peripheral blood. These TCRs come from a woman aged 65 to 85 with acute or convalescent COVID-19.

The chain uses TRBV12-5 and TRBJ2-1; D gene unclear. CDR3 length equals 16 residues. CDR1 LGHNT and CDR2 FRNRAP come from the germline V gene. V was trimmed by 0 bases and J by 0 bases, leaving 9 bases between them. The DNA of the CDR3 is TGTGCTAGTGGTTTGGTAATCGCCAGCTCCTACAATGAGCAGTTCTTC. Protein: CASGLVIASSYNEQFF. The variable domain in full, completed from reference TRBV12-5 and TRBJ2-1, reads DARVTQTPRHKVTEMGQEVTMRCQPILGHNTVFWYRQTMMQGLELLAYFRNRAPLDDSGMPKDRFSAEMPDATLATLKIQPSEPRDSAVYFCASGLVIASSYNEQFFGPGTRLTVL.

This clone was seen a single time. The V call is TRBV6-5, the J call TRBJ2-1; a weak D match, TRBD2 (5 bases). The germline V and J ends were trimmed by 5 bases and 7 bases, with 18 bases remaining between them. Germline V gene data show CDR1 as MNHEY and CDR2 as SVGAGI. This CDR3 comprises 15 residues. CDR3 region: CASSPQSGALNEQFF. Written as DNA, the CDR3 is TGTGCCAGCAGTCCTCAAAGCGGAGCCCTTAATGAGCAGTTCTTC.

The chain joins TRBV28 to TRBJ1-6; D gene uncertain. V was trimmed by 1 base and J by 8 bases, leaving 6 bases between them. This CDR3 is 13 amino acids long. CDR1 MDHEN and CDR2 SYDVKM come from the germline V gene. DNA of the CDR3: TGTGCCAGCAGTTTATTCGGGGATTCACCCCTCCACTTT. It encodes CASSLFGDSPLHF. The full variable domain, its missing parts supplied by reference TRBV28 and TRBJ1-6, is DVKVTQSSRYLVKRTGEKVFLECVQDMDHENMFWYRQDPGLGLRLIYFSYDVKMKEKGDIPEGYSVSREKKERFSLILESASTNQTSMYLCASSLFGDSPLHFGNGTRLTVT.

The CDR3 coding sequence is TGTGCCAGCAGGGGGGCCTCCCCAGGCTACACCTTC. Its protein product is CASRGASPGYTF. The chain recombines TRBV2 with TRBJ1-2, with a weak D call TRBD1 (6 bases). This CDR3 has 12 amino acids. Germline assignment: CDR1 SNHLY and CDR2 FYNNEI. Trimming took off 6 bases at V and 8 bases at J, with 13 bases between the two ends.

This chain links TRBV3-1 (or the pseudogene TRBV3-2) with TRBJ1-5, with 9 bases lining up with TRBD1. This CDR3 is 15 amino acids long. The J segment lost 7 bases and the V segment lost 1 base, leaving 5 bases of the junction unmatched. Germline V lookup: CDR1 LGHDT, CDR2 YNNKEL (reference sequence). The chain's CDR3 is CASSQGTGVYQPQHF. DNA for the CDR3: TGTGCCAGCAGCCAAGGGACAGGGGTTTACCAGCCCCAGCATTTT.

The chain combines TRBV19 with TRBJ1-2; D remains ambiguous. Per germline, CDR1 LNHDA and CDR2 SQIVND (reference sequence). The CDR3 runs 15 residues. Trimming pared 5 bases from V and 3 bases from J, leaving 16 bases between. Here the CDR3 reads CASSLSGRSDYGYTF. The CDR3 DNA follows: TGTGCCAGTAGTTTATCGGGGAGAAGTGACTATGGCTACACCTTC.

The chain recombines TRBV19 with TRBJ1-1; possibly TRBD1 for D (6 bases). The CDR3 is 14 residues long. The germline V gene has CDR1 LNHDA and CDR2 SQIVND (reference sequence). The V end lost 7 bases, the J end lost 0 bases, and 12 bases lay between the germline ends. CDR3 DNA sequence: TGTGCCAGTAAATTGCAGGGGATGAACACTGAAGCTTTCTTT. This translates into CASKLQGMNTEAFF.

The V gene is TRBV3-1 (or the pseudogene TRBV3-2), the J gene TRBJ2-2; no reliable D call. Trimming stripped 4 bases from V and 1 base from J, with 7 bases between. The length of the CDR3 is 14 residues. CDR1 and CDR2 from the germline V gene are LGHDT and YNNKEL (reference sequence). As DNA, the CDR3 is TGTGCCAGCAGCCCAACAAGGAACACCGGGGAGCTGTTTTTT. Protein: CASSPTRNTGELFF.

The chain is built from TRBV5-6 and TRBJ1-5; unclear D gene. The germline V gene encodes CDR1 SGHDT and CDR2 YYEEEE. The CDR3 covers 16 residues. Trimming took 4 bases from V and 0 from J, leaving 14 bases between them. This CDR3 reads CASSARLGPSNQPQHF. CDR3 nucleotide sequence: TGTGCCAGCAGCGCCCGACTAGGACCTAGCAATCAGCCCCAGCATTTT.

This rearrangement joins TRBV20-1 to TRBJ2-1, with a possible D match to TRBD2 (6 bases). V was shortened by 3 bases and J by 8 bases, with 20 bases between the two germline ends. The V gene's germline CDR1 is DFQATT and CDR2 SNEGSKA (reference sequence). The CDR3 sequence is 15 residues long. Here the CDR3 reads CSASMDGTLLDEQFF. The CDR3 DNA is TGCAGTGCTAGTATGGACGGGACTCTGCTGGATGAGCAGTTCTTC.

This clone was counted only a few times. The chain recombines TRBV18 with TRBJ2-5; D uncertain. Trimming removed 3 bases at V and 5 bases at J, with 16 bases between. This CDR3 is 15 amino acids long. Germline assignment: CDR1 KGHSH and CDR2 LQKENI. CDR3: CASSPLPATTETQYF. Written as DNA, the CDR3 is TGTGCCAGCTCACCCCTCCCGGCGACAACGGAGACCCAGTACTTC.

This clone was found once. Different DNA sequences within this sample yield the same CDR3. The J gene is TRBJ2-2, the V gene TRBV6-1, with TRBD1 as a possible D gene (5 bases). CDR3 length: 13 residues. Germline V CDR1 and CDR2: MNHNS, SASEGT. Between the trimmed V and J ends, which lost 3 bases and 4 bases, there was a span of 6 bases. CDR3 sequence reads: CASSEQGTGELFF. Written as DNA, the CDR3 is TGTGCCAGCAGTGAGCAGGGCACCGGGGAGCTGTTTTTT.

This chain links TRBV10-3 with TRBJ1-1, with 7 nucleotides matching TRBD1. Per germline, CDR1 ENHRY and CDR2 SYGVKD. This CDR3 is built from 16 residues. V gave up 5 bases and J gave up 4 bases; unmatched junction bases: 13. CDR3 residues: CAISPVQGGAGTEAFF. The CDR3 DNA follows: TGTGCCATCAGTCCAGTCCAAGGGGGCGCCGGCACTGAAGCTTTCTTT.

This clone was observed a few times. The chain links TRBV5-1 to TRBJ2-2; 8 positions match TRBD1. The CDR3 length is 16 residues. Germline V gene lookup returns CDR1 SGHRS and CDR2 YFSETQ. The V gene end was trimmed by 5 bases and the J gene end by 0 bases; junction bases not matched to a gene: 6. The CDR3 DNA reads as TGCGCCAGCAGACCCGGGACAGGACCGAACACCGGGGAGCTGTTTTTT. Amino acid sequence: CASRPGTGPNTGELFF.

Worth noting for this clone: Germline and junction disagree at one end, which may indicate a read error. This chain links TRBV11-2 with TRBJ1-6, with D hard to call. The CDR3 is 14 residues long. CDR1 is SGHAT and CDR2 is FQNNGV in the germline V gene. The CDR3 is CASSFNSNNSPLHF. The CDR3 coding sequence is TGTGCCAGCAGCTTTAACTCCAATAATTCACCCCTCCACTTT.

This clone was counted a single time. The chain employs TRBV18 and TRBJ1-4; the match to TRBD1 covers 8 bases. V lost 1 base and J lost 6; bases outside the gene matches: 7. From germline, CDR1 is KGHSH and CDR2 LQKENI. The CDR3 totals 16 residues. The CDR3 reads CASSPLGGQGDEKLFF. The CDR3 DNA reads as TGTGCCAGCTCACCACTAGGAGGACAGGGAGATGAAAAACTGTTTTTT.

V is TRBV7-2 and J is TRBJ2-7; D may be TRBD2 (5 bases). Trimming stripped 1 base from V and 4 bases from J, with 8 bases between. This CDR3 is 13 amino acids long. CDR1 and CDR2 (germline): SGHTA, FQGNSA. The CDR3 DNA is TGTGCCAGCAGCTTAGGACTATCTTACGAGCAGTACTTC. This codes for CASSLGLSYEQYF.

V usage is TRBV10-2 and J usage is TRBJ1-1; 12 positions agree with TRBD1. Trimming cost V 3 bases and J 0 bases; bases outside gene matches: 2. CDR3 size: 16 residues. The germline V gene has CDR1 WSHSY and CDR2 SAAADI. The CDR3 here is CASSDRDRGLNTEAFF. The CDR3 bases are TGCGCCAGCAGTGACCGGGACAGGGGGCTGAACACTGAAGCTTTCTTT.

V is TRBV4-1 and J is TRBJ2-7; D ambiguous. This CDR3 region has 15 residues. V was pared by 1 base and J by 2 bases, with 12 bases between. The germline CDR1 and CDR2 sequences are MGHRA and YSYEKL. The CDR3 loop is CASSQGGAITYEQYF. CDR3 DNA sequence: TGCGCCAGCAGCCAAGGAGGAGCGATTACCTACGAGCAGTACTTC.

The chain is built from TRBV19 and TRBJ2-5; D is perhaps TRBD1 (6 bases). Germline CDR1 reads LNHDA; CDR2 reads SQIVND (reference sequence). This CDR3 comprises 13 residues. Trimming removed 4 bases from V and 5 bases from J, with 11 bases in between. CDR3 residues: CASSNRVGETQYF. DNA of the CDR3: TGTGCCAGTAGTAACAGGGTAGGGGAGACCCAGTACTTC.

This clone was seen only once. The gene calls are TRBV7-6 and TRBJ2-1; D unclear. Trimming removed 5 bases from V and 5 bases from J, with 13 bases in between. CDR1 SGHVS and CDR2 FNYEAQ come from the germline V gene. CDR3 length: 14 residues. The CDR3 sequence is CASSRRNDNNEQFF. In DNA, the CDR3 is TGTGCCAGCAGCCGCAGAAATGATAACAATGAGCAGTTCTTC.